The present entry profiles one TCR beta chain with its context. The data derive from a study of radiotherapy plus CTLA-4 blockade in lung cancer. Clones were sequenced by immunoSEQ multiplex PCR, and TCRdb holds only the in-frame ones, with some missing. The sample shows around 24,000 clones, approximately 70% of them seen only once. Germline-derived CDR1 and CDR2 are SGHRS and YFSETQ. CDR3 length equals 12 residues. V was cut by 4 bases and J by 2 bases, with 7 bases left in between. V and J are TRBV5-1 and TRBJ2-7, with D unresolved. This TCR was recovered from a human donor with non-small cell lung cancer who had stable disease on radiotherapy plus ipilimumab. This specimen was peripheral blood, taken from a patient treated with radiotherapy plus ipilimumab. The CDR3 here is CASSPSTYEQYF. The CDR3 DNA follows: TGCGCCAGCAGCCCAAGTACCTACGAGCAGTACTTC.